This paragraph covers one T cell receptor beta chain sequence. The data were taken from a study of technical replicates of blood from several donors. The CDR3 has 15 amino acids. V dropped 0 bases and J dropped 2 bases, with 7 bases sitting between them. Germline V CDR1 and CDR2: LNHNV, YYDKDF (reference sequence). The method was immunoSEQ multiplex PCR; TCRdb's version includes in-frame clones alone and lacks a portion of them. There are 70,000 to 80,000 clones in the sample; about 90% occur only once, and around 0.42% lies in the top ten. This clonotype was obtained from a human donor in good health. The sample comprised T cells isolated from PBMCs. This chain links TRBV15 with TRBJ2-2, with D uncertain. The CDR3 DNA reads TGTGCCACCAGCAGAGAGTCCGTTAACACCGGGGAGCTGTTTTTT. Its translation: CATSRESVNTGELFF.